A single sample is the source of the 4 T cell receptor beta chains below, sequenced in a study of T cell changes during pregnancy in multiple sclerosis. Profiled with immunoSEQ multiplex PCR; TCRdb holds only in-frame clones, not every one. The sample holds tens of thousands of clones, 90% to 95% seen once. Sequences were derived from peripheral blood, sampled in the third trimester of pregnancy. Source of these receptors: a female donor in good health, enrolled as a control in a pregnancy study.

This chain connects TRBV5-1 to TRBJ1-1; the match to TRBD1 covers 7 bases. This CDR3 has 15 amino acids. Per the germline V gene, CDR1 is SGHRS and CDR2 is YFSETQ. Trimming removed 3 bases from V and 1 base from J; junction bases left unmatched: 6. CDR3: CASSSGTAQNTEAFF. The CDR3 region has the DNA TGCGCCAGCAGCTCAGGGACAGCACAGAACACTGAAGCTTTCTTT. Combining the CDR3 with reference TRBV5-1 and TRBJ1-1 gives the whole variable domain KAGVTQTPRYLIKTRGQQVTLSCSPISGHRSVSWYQQTPGQGLQFLFEYFSETQRNKGNFPGRFSGRQFSNSRSEMNVSTLELGDSALYLCASSSGTAQNTEAFFGQGTRLTVV.

This chain uses TRBV5-4 with TRBJ2-5, with 11 bases fitting TRBD2. The ends lost 2 bases at V and 3 bases at J; junction bases unmatched: 6. The CDR3 is 16 amino acids. Germline V lookup: CDR1 SGHNT, CDR2 YYREEE (reference sequence). The CDR3 reads CASSFTGLAEEETQYF. Written as DNA, the CDR3 is TGTGCCAGCAGCTTTACGGGACTAGCGGAGGAAGAGACCCAGTACTTC.

Note on this clone: Other DNA sequences in the same sample also yield this CDR3. The chain links TRBV5-1 to TRBJ1-1, with 7 bases matching TRBD1. The CDR3 extends over 13 amino acids. V shed 4 bases, J shed 2 bases, and the junction held 2 bases outside the gene matches. Germline CDR1 is SGHRS and CDR2 is YFSETQ. The CDR3 region is CASSPGGNTEAFF. The CDR3 coding sequence is TGCGCCAGCAGCCCAGGGGGTAACACTGAAGCTTTCTTT.

V usage is TRBV2 and J usage is TRBJ2-3; D not resolved. With 7 bases removed from V and 5 bases from J, the gap between germline ends came to 13 bases. The CDR3 runs to 13 residues. CDR1 is SNHLY and CDR2 is FYNNEI in the germline V gene. This CDR3 reads CASTRGREDTQYF. The CDR3 region has the DNA TGTGCCAGCACTAGAGGCCGTGAAGATACGCAGTATTTT. Based on the CDR3 plus reference TRBV2 and TRBJ2-3, the full variable domain is EPEVTQTPSHQVTQMGQEVILRCVPISNHLYFYWYRQILGQKVEFLVSFYNNEISEKSEIFDDQFSVERPDGSNFTLKIRSTKLEDSAMYFCASTRGREDTQYFGPGTRLTVL.